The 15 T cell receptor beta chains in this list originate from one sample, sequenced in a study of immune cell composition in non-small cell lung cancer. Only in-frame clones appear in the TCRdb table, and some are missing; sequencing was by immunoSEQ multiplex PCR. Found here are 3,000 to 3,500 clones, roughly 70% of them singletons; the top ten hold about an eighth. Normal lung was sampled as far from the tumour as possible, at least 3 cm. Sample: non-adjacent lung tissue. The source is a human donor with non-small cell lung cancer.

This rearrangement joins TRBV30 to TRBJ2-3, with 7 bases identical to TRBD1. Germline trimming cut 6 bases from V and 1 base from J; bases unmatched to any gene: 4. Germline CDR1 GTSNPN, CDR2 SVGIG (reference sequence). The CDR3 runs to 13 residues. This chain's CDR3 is CACYRGGTDTQYF. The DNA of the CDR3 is TGTGCCTGCTACAGGGGAGGCACAGATACGCAGTATTTT.

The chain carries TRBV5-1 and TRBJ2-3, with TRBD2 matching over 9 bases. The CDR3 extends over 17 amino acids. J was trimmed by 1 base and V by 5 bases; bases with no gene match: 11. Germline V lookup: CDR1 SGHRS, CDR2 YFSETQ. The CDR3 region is CASRVGAGGVRTDTQYF. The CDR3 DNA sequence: TGCGCCAGCAGAGTGGGGGCGGGGGGGGTCCGCACAGATACGCAGTATTTT.

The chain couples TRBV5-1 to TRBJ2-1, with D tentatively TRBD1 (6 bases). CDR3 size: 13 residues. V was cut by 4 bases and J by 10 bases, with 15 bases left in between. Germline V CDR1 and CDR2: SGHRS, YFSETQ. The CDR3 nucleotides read TGCGCCAGCAGCATTTTAGGGGGTGACGAGCAGTTCTTC. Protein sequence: CASSILGGDEQFF.

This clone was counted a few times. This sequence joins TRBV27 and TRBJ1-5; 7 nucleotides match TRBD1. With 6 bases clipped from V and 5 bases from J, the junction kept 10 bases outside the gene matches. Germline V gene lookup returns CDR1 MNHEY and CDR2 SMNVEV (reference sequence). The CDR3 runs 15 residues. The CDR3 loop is CASRITGTVDQPQHF. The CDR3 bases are TGTGCCAGCAGGATAACCGGGACAGTAGATCAGCCCCAGCATTTT.

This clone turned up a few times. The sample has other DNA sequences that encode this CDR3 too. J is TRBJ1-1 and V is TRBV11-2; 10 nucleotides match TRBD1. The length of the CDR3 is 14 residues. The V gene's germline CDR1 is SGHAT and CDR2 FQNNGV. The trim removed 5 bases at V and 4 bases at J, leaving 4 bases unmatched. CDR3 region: CASSLGQGSTEAFF. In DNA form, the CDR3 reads TGTGCCAGCAGCCTGGGACAGGGGAGCACTGAAGCTTTCTTT. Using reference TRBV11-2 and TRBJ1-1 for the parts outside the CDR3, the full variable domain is EAGVAQSPRYKIIEKRQSVAFWCNPISGHATLYWYQQILGQGPKLLIQFQNNGVVDDSQLPKDRFSAERLKGVDSTLKIQPAKLEDSAVYLCASSLGQGSTEAFFGQGTRLTVV.

The CDR3 here is CASSESTGSQPQHF. Here the CDR3 DNA reads TGTGCCAGCAGTGAAAGTACAGGGAGTCAGCCCCAGCATTTT. The chain combines TRBV6-1 with TRBJ1-5, with D possibly matching TRBD1 (6 bases). CDR3 length equals 14 residues. CDR1 and CDR2 (germline): MNHNS, SASEGT. V gave up 2 bases and J gave up 6 bases, with 11 bases separating them.

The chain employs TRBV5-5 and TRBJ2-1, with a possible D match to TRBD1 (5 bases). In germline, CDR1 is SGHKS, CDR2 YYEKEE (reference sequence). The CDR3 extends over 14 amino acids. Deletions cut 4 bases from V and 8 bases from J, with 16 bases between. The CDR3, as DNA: TGTGCCAGCAGCACGTCACAGGAGTCAGATGAGCAGTTCTTC. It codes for CASSTSQESDEQFF.

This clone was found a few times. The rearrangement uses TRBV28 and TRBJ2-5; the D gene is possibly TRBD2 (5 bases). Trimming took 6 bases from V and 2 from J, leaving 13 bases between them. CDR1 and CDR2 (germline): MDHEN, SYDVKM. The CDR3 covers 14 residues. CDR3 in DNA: TGTGCCAGCAGGCTAGCCCCGGGACAAGAGACCCAGTACTTC. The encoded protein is CASRLAPGQETQYF.

The CDR3 reads CASSLGRGWANEQFF. CDR3 nucleotide sequence: TGTGCCAGCAGTTTAGGTAGGGGGTGGGCGAATGAGCAGTTCTTC. This chain joins TRBV27 and TRBJ2-1; perhaps TRBD1 as D (6 bases). The CDR3 loop spans 15 amino acids. Trimming removed 2 bases at V and 7 bases at J, with 15 bases between. Germline CDR1 reads MNHEY; CDR2 reads SMNVEV (reference sequence).

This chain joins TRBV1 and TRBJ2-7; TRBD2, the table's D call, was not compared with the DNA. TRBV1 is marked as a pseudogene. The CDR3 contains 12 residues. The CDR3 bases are TGCACCAGCAGCCCAAGTAGAGGCGAGCAGTACTTC. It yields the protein CTSSPSRGEQYF.

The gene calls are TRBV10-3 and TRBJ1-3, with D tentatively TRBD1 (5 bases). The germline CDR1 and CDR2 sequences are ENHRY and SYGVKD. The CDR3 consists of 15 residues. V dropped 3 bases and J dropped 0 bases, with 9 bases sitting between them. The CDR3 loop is CAISDDSSSGNTIYF. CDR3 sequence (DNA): TGTGCCATCAGTGACGACAGCTCCTCTGGAAACACCATATATTTT.

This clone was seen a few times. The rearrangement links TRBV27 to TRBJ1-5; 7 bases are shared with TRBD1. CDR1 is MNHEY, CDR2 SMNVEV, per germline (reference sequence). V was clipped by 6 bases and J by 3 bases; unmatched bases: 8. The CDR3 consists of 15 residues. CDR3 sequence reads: CASSLLTGVNQPQHF. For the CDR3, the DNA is TGTGCCAGCAGCTTGCTCACAGGGGTCAATCAGCCCCAGCATTTT.

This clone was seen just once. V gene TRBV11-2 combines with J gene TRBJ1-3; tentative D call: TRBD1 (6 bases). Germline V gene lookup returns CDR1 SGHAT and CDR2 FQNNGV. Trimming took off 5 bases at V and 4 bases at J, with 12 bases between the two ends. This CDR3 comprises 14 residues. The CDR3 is CASSRTVGGNTIYF. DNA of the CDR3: TGTGCCAGCAGCCGGACAGTGGGAGGAAACACCATATATTTT.

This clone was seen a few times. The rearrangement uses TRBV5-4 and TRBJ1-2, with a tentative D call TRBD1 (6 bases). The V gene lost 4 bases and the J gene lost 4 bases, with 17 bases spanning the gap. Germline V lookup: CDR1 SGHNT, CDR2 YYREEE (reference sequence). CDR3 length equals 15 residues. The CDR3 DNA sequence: TGTGCCAGCAGCCCAACAGGGTCCTCCAGCTATGGCTACACCTTC. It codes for CASSPTGSSSYGYTF.

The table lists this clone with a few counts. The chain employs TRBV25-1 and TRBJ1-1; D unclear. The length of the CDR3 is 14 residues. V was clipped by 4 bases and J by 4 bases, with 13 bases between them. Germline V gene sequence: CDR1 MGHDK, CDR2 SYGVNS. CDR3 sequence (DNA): TGTGCCAGCAGTGGAGAAGCAGGTTCCACTGAAGCTTTCTTT. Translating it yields CASSGEAGSTEAFF.